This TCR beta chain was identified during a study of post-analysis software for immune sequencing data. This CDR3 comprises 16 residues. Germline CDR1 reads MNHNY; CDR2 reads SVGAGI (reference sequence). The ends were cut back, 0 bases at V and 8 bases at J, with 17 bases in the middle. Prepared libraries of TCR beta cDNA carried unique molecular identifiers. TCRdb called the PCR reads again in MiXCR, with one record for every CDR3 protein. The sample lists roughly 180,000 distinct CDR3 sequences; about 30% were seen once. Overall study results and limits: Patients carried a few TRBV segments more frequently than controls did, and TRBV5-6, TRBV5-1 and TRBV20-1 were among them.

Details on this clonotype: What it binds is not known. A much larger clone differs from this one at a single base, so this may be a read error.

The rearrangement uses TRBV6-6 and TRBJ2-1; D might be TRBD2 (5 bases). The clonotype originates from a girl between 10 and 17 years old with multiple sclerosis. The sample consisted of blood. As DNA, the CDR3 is TGTGCCAGCAGTTACTCGTGCCCGTATGTGGGAGATGAGCAGTTCTTC. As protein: CASSYSCPYVGDEQFF.